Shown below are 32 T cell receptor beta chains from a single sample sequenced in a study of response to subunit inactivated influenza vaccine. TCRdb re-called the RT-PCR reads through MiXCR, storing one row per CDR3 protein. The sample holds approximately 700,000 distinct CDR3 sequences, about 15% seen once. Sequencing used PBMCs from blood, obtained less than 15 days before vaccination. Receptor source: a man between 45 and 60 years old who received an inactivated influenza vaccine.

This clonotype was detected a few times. CDR3 sequence (DNA): TGTGCCAGCAGTTTGCGGACAGGGTTGAACAATGAGCAGTTCTTC. Translation: CASSLRTGLNNEQFF. This chain links TRBV27 with TRBJ2-1; 8 bases are a match to TRBD1. V lost 3 bases to trimming and J lost 5 bases; unmatched junction nucleotides: 6. Per germline, CDR1 MNHEY and CDR2 SMNVEV (reference sequence). The CDR3 has 15 amino acids.

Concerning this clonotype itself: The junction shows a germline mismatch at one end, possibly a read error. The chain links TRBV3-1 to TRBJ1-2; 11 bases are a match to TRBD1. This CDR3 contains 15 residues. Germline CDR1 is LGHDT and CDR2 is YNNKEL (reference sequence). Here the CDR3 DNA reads TGTGCCAGCTGCCATACTGGACAGGGGGCGCAGACCTACACCTTC. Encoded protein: CASCHTGQGAQTYTF.

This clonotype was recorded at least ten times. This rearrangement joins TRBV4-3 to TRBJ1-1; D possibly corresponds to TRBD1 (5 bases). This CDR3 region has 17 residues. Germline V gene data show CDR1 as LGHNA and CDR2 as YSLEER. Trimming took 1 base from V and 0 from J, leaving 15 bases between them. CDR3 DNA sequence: TGCGCCAGCAGCCAAGCCGGGGGGGGGATGTTGAACACTGAAGCTTTCTTT. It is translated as CASSQAGGGMLNTEAFF.

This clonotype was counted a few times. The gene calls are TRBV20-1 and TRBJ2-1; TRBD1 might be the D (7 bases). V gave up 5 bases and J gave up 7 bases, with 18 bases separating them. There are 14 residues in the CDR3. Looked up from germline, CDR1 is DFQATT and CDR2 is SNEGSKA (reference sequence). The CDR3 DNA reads TGCAGTGCTGATCCAGGGGGACTCGTAAATGAGCAGTTCTTC. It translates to CSADPGGLVNEQFF.

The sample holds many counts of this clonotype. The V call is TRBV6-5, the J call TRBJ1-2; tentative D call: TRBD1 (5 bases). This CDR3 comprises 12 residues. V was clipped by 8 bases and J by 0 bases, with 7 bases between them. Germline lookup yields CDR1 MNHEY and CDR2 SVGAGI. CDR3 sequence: CASRGTNYGYTF. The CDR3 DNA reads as TGTGCCAGCCGGGGGACTAACTATGGCTACACCTTC.

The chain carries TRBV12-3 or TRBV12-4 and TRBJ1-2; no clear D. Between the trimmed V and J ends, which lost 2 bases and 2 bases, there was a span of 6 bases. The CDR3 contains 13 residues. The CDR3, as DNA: TGTGCCAGCAGTTTACACACCAACTATGGCTACACCTTC. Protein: CASSLHTNYGYTF.

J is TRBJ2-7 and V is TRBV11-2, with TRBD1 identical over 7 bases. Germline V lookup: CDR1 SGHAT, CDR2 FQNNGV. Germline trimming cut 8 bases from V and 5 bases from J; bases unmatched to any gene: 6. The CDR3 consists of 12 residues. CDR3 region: CASQGVGNEQYF. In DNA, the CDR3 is TGTGCCAGCCAGGGGGTCGGAAACGAGCAGTACTTC.

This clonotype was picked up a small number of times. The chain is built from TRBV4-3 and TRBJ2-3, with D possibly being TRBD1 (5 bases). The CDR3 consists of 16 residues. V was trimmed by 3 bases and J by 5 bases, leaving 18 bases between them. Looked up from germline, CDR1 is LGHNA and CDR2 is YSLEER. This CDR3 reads CASSHGLGERIDTQYF. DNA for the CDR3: TGCGCCAGCAGCCATGGGCTAGGGGAAAGGATAGATACGCAGTATTTT.

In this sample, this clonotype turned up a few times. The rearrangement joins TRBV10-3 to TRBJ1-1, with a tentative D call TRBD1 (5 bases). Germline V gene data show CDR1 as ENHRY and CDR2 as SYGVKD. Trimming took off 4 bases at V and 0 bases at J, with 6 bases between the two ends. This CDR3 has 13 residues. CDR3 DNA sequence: TGTGCCATCAGTGCGACAGTGAACACTGAAGCTTTCTTT. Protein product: CAISATVNTEAFF.

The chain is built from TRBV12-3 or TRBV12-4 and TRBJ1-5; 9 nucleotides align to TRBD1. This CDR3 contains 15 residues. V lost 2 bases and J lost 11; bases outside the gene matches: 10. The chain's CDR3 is CASSLMGQGVSAQHF. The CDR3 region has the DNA TGTGCCAGCAGTTTAATGGGACAGGGTGTATCGGCCCAGCATTTT.

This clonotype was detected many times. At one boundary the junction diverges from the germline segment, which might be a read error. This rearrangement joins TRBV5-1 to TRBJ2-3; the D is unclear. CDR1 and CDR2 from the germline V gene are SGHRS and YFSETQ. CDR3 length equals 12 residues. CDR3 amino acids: CASSLVGDTQYF. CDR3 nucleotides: TGTGCCAGCAGTTTGGTCGGAGATACGCAGTATTTT.

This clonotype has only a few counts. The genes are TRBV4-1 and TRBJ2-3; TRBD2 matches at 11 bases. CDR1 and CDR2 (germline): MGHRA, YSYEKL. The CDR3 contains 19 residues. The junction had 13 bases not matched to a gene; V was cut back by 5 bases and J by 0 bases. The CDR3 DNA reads TGCGCCAGCAGCTACCGGCTAGCGGGGGGTGGGACTAGCACAGATACGCAGTATTTT. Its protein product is CASSYRLAGGGTSTDTQYF.

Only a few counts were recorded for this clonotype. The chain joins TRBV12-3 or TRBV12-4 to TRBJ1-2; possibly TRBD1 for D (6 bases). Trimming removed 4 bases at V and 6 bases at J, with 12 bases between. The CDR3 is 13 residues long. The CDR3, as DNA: TGTGCCAGCAGTTACGGGACAAGAAATGGCTACACCTTC. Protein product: CASSYGTRNGYTF.

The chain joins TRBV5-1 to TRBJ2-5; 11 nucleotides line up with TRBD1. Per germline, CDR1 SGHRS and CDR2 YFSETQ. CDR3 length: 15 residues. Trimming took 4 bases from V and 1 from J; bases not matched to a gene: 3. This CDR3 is CASSTGQGAQETQYF. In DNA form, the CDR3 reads TGCGCCAGCAGCACCGGACAGGGGGCCCAAGAGACCCAGTACTTC.

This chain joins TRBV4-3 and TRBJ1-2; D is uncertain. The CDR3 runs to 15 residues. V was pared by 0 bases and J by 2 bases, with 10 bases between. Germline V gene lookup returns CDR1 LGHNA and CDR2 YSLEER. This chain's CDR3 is CASSQDFTQNYGYTF. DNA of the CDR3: TGCGCCAGCAGCCAAGATTTCACACAGAACTATGGCTACACCTTC.

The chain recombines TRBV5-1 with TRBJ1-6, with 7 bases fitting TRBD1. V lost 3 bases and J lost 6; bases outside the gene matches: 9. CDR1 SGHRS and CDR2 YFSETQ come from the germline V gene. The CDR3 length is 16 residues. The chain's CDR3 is CASSSFRGTINSPLHF. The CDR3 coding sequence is TGCGCCAGCAGCTCCTTCAGGGGGACAATTAATTCACCCCTCCACTTT.

The CDR3, as DNA: TGTGCCAGCAGTTTGAGGTTGATGCATGGCTACACCTTC. Protein sequence: CASSLRLMHGYTF. The rearrangement uses TRBV12-3 or TRBV12-4 and TRBJ1-2; D is uncertain. CDR3 length: 13 amino acids. The ends were cut back, 3 bases at V and 6 bases at J, with 11 bases in the middle.

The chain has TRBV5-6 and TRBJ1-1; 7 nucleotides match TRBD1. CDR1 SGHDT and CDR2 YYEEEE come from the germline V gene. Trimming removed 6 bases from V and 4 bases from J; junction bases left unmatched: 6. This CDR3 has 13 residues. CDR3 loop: CASIQGELTEAFF. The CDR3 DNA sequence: TGTGCCAGCATCCAGGGGGAGCTCACTGAAGCTTTCTTT.

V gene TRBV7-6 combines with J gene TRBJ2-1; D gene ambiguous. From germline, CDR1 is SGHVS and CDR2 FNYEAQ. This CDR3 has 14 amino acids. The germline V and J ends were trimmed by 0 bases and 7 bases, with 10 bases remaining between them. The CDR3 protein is CASSLAWGGNEQFF. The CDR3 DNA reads TGTGCCAGCAGCTTAGCGTGGGGTGGTAATGAGCAGTTCTTC.

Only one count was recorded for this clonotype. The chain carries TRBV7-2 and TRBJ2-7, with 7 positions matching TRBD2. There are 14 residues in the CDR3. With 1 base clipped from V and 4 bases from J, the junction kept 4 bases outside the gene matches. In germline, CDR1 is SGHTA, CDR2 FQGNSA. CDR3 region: CASSLERDIYEQYF. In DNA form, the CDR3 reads TGTGCCAGCAGCTTAGAGCGGGATATTTACGAGCAGTACTTC.

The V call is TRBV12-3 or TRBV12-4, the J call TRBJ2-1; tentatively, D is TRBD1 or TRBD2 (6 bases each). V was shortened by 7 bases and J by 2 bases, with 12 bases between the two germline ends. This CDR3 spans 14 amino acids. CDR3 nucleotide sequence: TGTGCCAGCATTGAGGGGGGTCCCTACAATGAGCAGTTCTTC. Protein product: CASIEGGPYNEQFF.

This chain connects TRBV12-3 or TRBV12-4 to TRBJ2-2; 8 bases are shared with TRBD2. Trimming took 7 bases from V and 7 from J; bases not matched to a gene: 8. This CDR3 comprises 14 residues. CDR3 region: CASTLGGGVGELFF. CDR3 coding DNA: TGTGCCAGCACCCTCGGGGGGGGGGTCGGGGAGCTGTTTTTT.

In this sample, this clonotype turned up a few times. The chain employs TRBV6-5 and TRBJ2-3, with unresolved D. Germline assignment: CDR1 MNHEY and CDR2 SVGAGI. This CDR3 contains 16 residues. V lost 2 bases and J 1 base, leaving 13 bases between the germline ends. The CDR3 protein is CASSYPALDGTDTQYF. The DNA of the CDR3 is TGTGCCAGCAGTTACCCTGCTCTTGACGGCACAGATACGCAGTATTTT.

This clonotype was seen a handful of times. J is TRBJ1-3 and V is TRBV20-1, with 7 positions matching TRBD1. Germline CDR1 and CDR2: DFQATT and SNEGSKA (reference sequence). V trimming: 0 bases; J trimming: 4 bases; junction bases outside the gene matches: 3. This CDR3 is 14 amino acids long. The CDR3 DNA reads TGCAGTGCTAGAGATACAGGGGTCGGAAACACCATATATTTT. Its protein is CSARDTGVGNTIYF.

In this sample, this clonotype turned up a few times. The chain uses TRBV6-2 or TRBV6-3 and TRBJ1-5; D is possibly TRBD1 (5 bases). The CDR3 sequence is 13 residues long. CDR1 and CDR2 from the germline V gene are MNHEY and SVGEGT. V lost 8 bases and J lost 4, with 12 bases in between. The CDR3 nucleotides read TGTGCCAGCGGATCAGGGTGGAATCAGCCCCAGCATTTT. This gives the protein CASGSGWNQPQHF.

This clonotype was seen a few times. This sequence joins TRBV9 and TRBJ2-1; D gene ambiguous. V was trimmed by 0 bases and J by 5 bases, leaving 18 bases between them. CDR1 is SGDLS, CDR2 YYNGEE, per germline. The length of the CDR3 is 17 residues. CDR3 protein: CASSVVAVPLHDNEQFF. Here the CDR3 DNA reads TGTGCCAGCAGCGTAGTCGCGGTTCCTCTCCACGACAATGAGCAGTTCTTC.

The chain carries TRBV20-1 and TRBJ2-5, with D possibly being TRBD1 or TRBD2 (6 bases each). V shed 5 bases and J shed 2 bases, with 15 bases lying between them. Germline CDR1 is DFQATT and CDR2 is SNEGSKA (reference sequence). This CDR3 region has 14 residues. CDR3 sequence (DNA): TGCAGTGCTGGAGGGACATTTAATCAAGAGACCCAGTACTTC. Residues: CSAGGTFNQETQYF.

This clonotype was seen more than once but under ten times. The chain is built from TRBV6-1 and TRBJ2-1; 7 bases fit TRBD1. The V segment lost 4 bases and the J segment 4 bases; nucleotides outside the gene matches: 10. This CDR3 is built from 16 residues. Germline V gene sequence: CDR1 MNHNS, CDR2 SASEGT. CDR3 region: CASSVLFGTAYNEQFF. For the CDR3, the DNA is TGTGCCAGCAGTGTGTTATTCGGGACAGCTTACAATGAGCAGTTCTTC.

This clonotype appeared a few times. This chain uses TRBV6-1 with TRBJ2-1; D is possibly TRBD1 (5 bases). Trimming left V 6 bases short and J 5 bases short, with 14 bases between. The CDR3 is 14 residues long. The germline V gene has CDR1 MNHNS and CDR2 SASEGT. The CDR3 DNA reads TGTGCCAGCAGCCCTGGGGCCCAGGACAATGAGCAGTTCTTC. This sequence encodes CASSPGAQDNEQFF.

The CDR3 sequence: CSAGYGTGNTEAFF. As DNA, the CDR3 is TGCAGCGCCGGCTACGGGACGGGGAACACTGAAGCTTTCTTT. The chain has TRBV29-1 and TRBJ1-1, with D perhaps TRBD1 (5 bases). The length of the CDR3 is 14 residues. Germline V gene sequence: CDR1 SQVTM, CDR2 ANQGSEA. V shed 7 bases and J shed 1 base, with 16 bases lying between them.

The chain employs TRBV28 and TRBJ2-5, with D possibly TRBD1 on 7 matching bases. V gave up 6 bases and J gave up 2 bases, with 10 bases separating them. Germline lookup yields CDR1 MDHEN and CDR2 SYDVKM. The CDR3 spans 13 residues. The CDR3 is CASREGQQETQYF. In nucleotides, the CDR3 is TGTGCCAGCAGGGAGGGACAGCAAGAGACCCAGTACTTC.

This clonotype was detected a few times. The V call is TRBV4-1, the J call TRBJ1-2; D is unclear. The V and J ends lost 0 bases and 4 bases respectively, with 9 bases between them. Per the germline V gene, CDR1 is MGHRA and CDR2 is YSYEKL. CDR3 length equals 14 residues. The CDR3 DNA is TGCGCCAGCAGCCAAGATTGGGGTAGCTATGGCTACACCTTC. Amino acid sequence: CASSQDWGSYGYTF.